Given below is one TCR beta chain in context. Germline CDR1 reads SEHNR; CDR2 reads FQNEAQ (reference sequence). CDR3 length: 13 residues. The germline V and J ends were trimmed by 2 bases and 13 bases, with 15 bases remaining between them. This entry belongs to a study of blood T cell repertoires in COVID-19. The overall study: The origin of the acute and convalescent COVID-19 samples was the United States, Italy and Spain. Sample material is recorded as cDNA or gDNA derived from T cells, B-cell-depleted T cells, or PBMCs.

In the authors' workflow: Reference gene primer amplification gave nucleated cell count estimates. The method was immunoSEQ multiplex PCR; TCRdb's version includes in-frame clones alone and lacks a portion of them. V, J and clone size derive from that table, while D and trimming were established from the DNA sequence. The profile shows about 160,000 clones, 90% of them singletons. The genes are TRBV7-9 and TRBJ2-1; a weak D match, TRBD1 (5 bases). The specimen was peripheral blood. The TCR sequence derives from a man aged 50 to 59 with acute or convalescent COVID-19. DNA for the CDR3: TGTGCCAGCAGCTTAAAGGGGCCCCTCGGACAGTTCTTC. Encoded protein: CASSLKGPLGQFF. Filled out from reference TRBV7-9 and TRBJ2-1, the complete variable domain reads DTGVSQNPRHKITKRGQNVTFRCDPISEHNRLYWYRQTLGQGPEFLTYFQNEAQLEKSRLLSDRFSAERPKGSFSTLEIQRTEQGDSAMYLCASSLKGPLGQFFGPGTRLTVL.